This passage covers 26 T cell receptor beta chains from one sample sequenced in a study of blood T cell repertoires in COVID-19. Assay: immunoSEQ multiplex PCR; the TCRdb copy retains only in-frame clones and omits some. Of 100,000 to 150,000 clones listed, roughly 84% were seen once; the top ten hold about a sixth. Input material: peripheral blood. The receptors shown here come from a woman of 80 years or more with acute or convalescent COVID-19.

This clone has only a few counts. V gene TRBV10-3 combines with J gene TRBJ2-3, with 15 bases fitting TRBD2. The CDR3 sequence is 20 residues long. The V and J ends lost 0 bases and 3 bases, in that order; junction bases with no gene match: 10. Germline CDR1 and CDR2: ENHRY and SYGVKD. The CDR3 DNA reads as TGTGCCATCAGTGAGTCCGCGCCTGGGACTAGCGGGGGGATTACAGATACGCAGTATTTT. Translating it yields CAISESAPGTSGGITDTQYF.

The genes are TRBV12-3 or TRBV12-4 and TRBJ1-5; D unclear. The CDR3 runs 13 residues. V was clipped by 7 bases and J by 2 bases, with 9 bases between them. The CDR3 loop is CASKRAGNQPQHF. Here the CDR3 DNA reads TGTGCCAGCAAGAGGGCGGGCAATCAGCCCCAGCATTTT.

The rearrangement links TRBV5-6 to TRBJ1-3, with 7 bases aligning to TRBD1. Germline V CDR1 and CDR2: SGHDT, YYEEEE. V trimming: 3 bases; J trimming: 2 bases; junction bases outside the gene matches: 2. The CDR3 consists of 14 residues. The CDR3 DNA is TGTGCCAGCAGCTCCCAGGGGGCTGGAAACACCATATATTTT. Translated: CASSSQGAGNTIYF.

The rearrangement links TRBV5-1 to TRBJ2-3; maybe TRBD2 (6 bases). Between the trimmed V and J ends, which lost 4 bases and 6 bases, there was a span of 15 bases. The CDR3 is 14 residues long. Germline V gene data show CDR1 as SGHRS and CDR2 as YFSETQ. CDR3 coding DNA: TGCGCCAGCAGCGGCTCGACTAGGGCTGATACGCAGTATTTT. Its translation is CASSGSTRADTQYF.

This chain links TRBV6-5 with TRBJ2-7; 11 bases align to TRBD2. The CDR3 loop spans 14 amino acids. J was trimmed by 6 bases and V by 4 bases; bases with no gene match: 5. Germline CDR1 and CDR2: MNHEY and SVGAGI. The DNA of the CDR3 is TGTGCCAGCAGTTTGATAGCGGGAGGGGTCGAGCAGTACTTC. Residues: CASSLIAGGVEQYF.

The rearrangement links TRBV30 to TRBJ1-2; TRBD1 might be the D (5 bases). CDR3 length: 15 residues. Per germline, CDR1 GTSNPN and CDR2 SVGIG (reference sequence). The V end was cut by 3 bases, the J end by 7 bases, with 21 bases between. The CDR3 coding sequence is TGTGCCTGGAGGCGGGACCCCACCCGGACGGGTGGCTACACCTTC. It specifies CAWRRDPTRTGGYTF.

The V call is TRBV2, the J call TRBJ2-3; 9 nucleotides agree with TRBD2. The junction had 8 bases not matched to a gene; V was cut back by 10 bases and J by 6 bases. CDR3 length equals 13 residues. Looked up from germline, CDR1 is SNHLY and CDR2 is FYNNEI. The CDR3 coding sequence is TGTGCCACTACTAGCGGGTATTCCGATACGCAGTATTTT. As protein: CATTSGYSDTQYF.

The V and J genes are TRBV18 and TRBJ1-1; D uncertain. CDR1 KGHSH and CDR2 LQKENI come from the germline V gene. Trimming took 3 bases from V and 0 from J, leaving 11 bases between them. CDR3 length: 15 residues. The CDR3 protein is CASSPDREMNTEAFF. CDR3 DNA: TGTGCCAGCTCACCGGACCGGGAGATGAACACTGAAGCTTTCTTT.

The rearrangement uses TRBV18 and TRBJ2-7, with 7 bases matching TRBD2. V shed 2 bases and J 3 bases; nucleotides not matched to a gene: 4. Germline CDR1 and CDR2: KGHSH and LQKENI. The CDR3 is 14 residues long. The CDR3 spells CASSPSGGNYEQYF. The CDR3 nucleotides are TGTGCCAGCTCACCATCGGGGGGAAACTACGAGCAGTACTTC.

This chain uses TRBV19 with TRBJ2-7, with 7 bases that match TRBD1. This CDR3 contains 14 residues. CDR1 and CDR2 (germline): LNHDA, SQIVND (reference sequence). The ends lost 3 bases at V and 3 bases at J; junction bases unmatched: 5. CDR3 bases: TGTGCCAGTAGTATGACGGGACAGCTCTACGAGCAGTACTTC. It is translated as CASSMTGQLYEQYF.

The gene calls are TRBV11-3 and TRBJ2-2, with a possible D match to TRBD1 (6 bases). From germline, CDR1 is SGHNT and CDR2 YENEEA. The CDR3 covers 16 residues. With 0 bases removed from V and 2 bases from J, the gap between germline ends came to 10 bases. For the CDR3, the DNA is TGTGCCAGCAGCTTAGATCAGGACAGAAACACCGGGGAGCTGTTTTTT. It encodes CASSLDQDRNTGELFF.

This clone was recorded once. The CDR3 DNA reads TGTGCCAGCAGCTTAACCTCCCGGGGGGGCTTCAATGAGCAGTTCTTC. This gives the protein CASSLTSRGGFNEQFF. The J gene is TRBJ2-1, the V gene TRBV7-9, with 8 bases aligning to TRBD2. Trimming removed 2 bases from V and 6 bases from J; junction bases left unmatched: 9. The CDR3 runs to 16 residues. Germline values: CDR1 SEHNR, CDR2 FQNEAQ (reference sequence).

This chain links TRBV7-9 with TRBJ2-3; tentatively, D is TRBD2 (6 bases). The CDR3 spans 15 residues. Between the trimmed V and J ends, which lost 0 bases and 5 bases, there was a span of 12 bases. The germline CDR1 and CDR2 sequences are SEHNR and FQNEAQ (reference sequence). The CDR3 nucleotides are TGTGCCAGCAGCTTAGCGGGGCTGGGGGGAGATACGCAGTATTTT. It specifies CASSLAGLGGDTQYF.

The chain carries TRBV5-1 and TRBJ1-2; D not resolved. The CDR3 runs to 18 residues. The germline V and J ends were trimmed by 0 bases and 3 bases, with 21 bases remaining between them. In germline, CDR1 is SGHRS, CDR2 YFSETQ. CDR3 sequence: CASSLAPKSAQRDYGYTF. CDR3 sequence (DNA): TGCGCCAGCAGCTTGGCACCTAAAAGCGCCCAACGGGACTATGGCTACACCTTC.

V gene TRBV7-8 combines with J gene TRBJ2-7, with 9 nucleotides matching TRBD1. Per the germline V gene, CDR1 is SGHVS and CDR2 is FQNEAQ. V shed 5 bases and J 2 bases; nucleotides not matched to a gene: 1. The CDR3 totals 13 residues. The CDR3 sequence: CASSRQGAYEQYF. CDR3 DNA: TGTGCCAGCAGCCGACAGGGGGCCTACGAGCAGTACTTC.

J is TRBJ1-1 and V is TRBV7-9; 8 bases align to TRBD1. Losses at the gene ends were 6 bases for V and 7 bases for J; bases not matched to a gene: 10. From germline, CDR1 is SEHNR and CDR2 FQNEAQ (reference sequence). The CDR3 sequence is 14 residues long. CDR3 sequence reads: CASRLQGGGGEAFF. In DNA form, the CDR3 reads TGTGCCAGCAGGTTACAGGGGGGCGGTGGTGAAGCTTTCTTT.

This clone was seen a handful of times. This rearrangement joins TRBV6-5 to TRBJ2-7; maybe TRBD2 (6 bases). CDR3 length equals 13 residues. Germline V CDR1 and CDR2: MNHEY, SVGAGI. Trimming shortened V by 5 bases and J by 3 bases, and 11 bases separated the two germline ends. The CDR3 DNA reads as TGTGCCAGCAGTCTGGGACTGAACTACGAGCAGTACTTC. Protein product: CASSLGLNYEQYF.

V is TRBV23-1 and J is TRBJ1-4; D possibly corresponds to TRBD1 (6 bases). TRBV23-1 belongs to the ORF category, with a function that is uncertain. V dropped 5 bases and J dropped 4 bases, with 20 bases sitting between them. CDR3 size: 17 residues. The DNA for the CDR3 is TGCGCCAGCAGTTCTCGTGTCAGGGGCGGACTTAATGAAAAACTGTTTTTT. It translates to CASSSRVRGGLNEKLFF.

This chain joins TRBV5-4 and TRBJ2-7; TRBD1 agrees at 10 bases. The ends lost 4 bases at V and 3 bases at J; junction bases unmatched: 13. The CDR3 covers 17 residues. Germline lookup yields CDR1 SGHNT and CDR2 YYREEE (reference sequence). In DNA, the CDR3 is TGTGCCAGCAGCCGAGCCCCATTCGGGACAGGGGTCTACGAGCAGTACTTC. Protein sequence: CASSRAPFGTGVYEQYF.

The rearrangement joins TRBV30 to TRBJ1-1; 9 bases are shared with TRBD1. V was pared by 1 base and J by 1 base, with 10 bases of the junction left unmatched. The length of the CDR3 is 17 residues. Germline loops: CDR1 GTSNPN, CDR2 SVGIG (reference sequence). The CDR3 region has the DNA TGTGCCTGGAGTGGGACGGGACAGGGAGGGCGGAACACTGAAGCTTTCTTT. Residues: CAWSGTGQGGRNTEAFF.

V gene TRBV12-5 combines with J gene TRBJ1-6; a possible D gene is TRBD1 (5 bases). This CDR3 is 14 amino acids long. Germline V gene sequence: CDR1 LGHNT, CDR2 FRNRAP. V lost 3 bases and J lost 8, with 11 bases in between. The CDR3 sequence: CASGFTGRDSPLHF. The CDR3 DNA sequence: TGTGCTAGTGGTTTCACAGGACGGGATTCACCCCTCCACTTT.

This chain links TRBV12-5 with TRBJ2-7, with 7 bases lining up with TRBD1. Trimming removed 6 bases from V and 7 bases from J; junction bases left unmatched: 9. The CDR3 covers 13 residues. Germline CDR1 reads LGHNT; CDR2 reads FRNRAP. CDR3 region: CASGGRGMWEQYF. CDR3 in DNA: TGTGCTAGTGGGGGCAGGGGGATGTGGGAGCAGTACTTC. Looking up the rest from reference TRBV12-5 and TRBJ2-7 gives the full variable domain: DARVTQTPRHKVTEMGQEVTMRCQPILGHNTVFWYRQTMMQGLELLAYFRNRAPLDDSGMPKDRFSAEMPDATLATLKIQPSEPRDSAVYFCASGGRGMWEQYFGPGTRLTVT.

The V call is TRBV7-2, the J call TRBJ2-3; 13 nucleotides match TRBD2. Germline CDR1 reads SGHTA; CDR2 reads FQGNSA. The V segment lost 5 bases and the J segment 2 bases; nucleotides outside the gene matches: 4. There are 16 residues in the CDR3. CDR3 protein: CASSKGTSGNTDTQYF. Here the CDR3 DNA reads TGTGCCAGCAGCAAAGGGACTAGCGGGAACACAGATACGCAGTATTTT.

This clone was counted a few times. The chain combines TRBV29-1 with TRBJ2-2; D is unresolved. Germline V gives CDR1 SQVTM, CDR2 ANQGSEA. This CDR3 is 11 amino acids long. V dropped 3 bases and J dropped 5 bases, with 4 bases sitting between them. CDR3: CSVDRTGELFF. CDR3 bases: TGCAGCGTTGATCGGACCGGGGAGCTGTTTTTT.

V and J are TRBV4-1 and TRBJ1-2, with TRBD1 identical over 12 bases. The CDR3 consists of 15 residues. The J segment lost 5 bases and the V segment lost 3 bases, leaving 4 bases of the junction unmatched. CDR1 is MGHRA, CDR2 YSYEKL, per germline. CDR3: CASSQGQGASYGYTF. In DNA, the CDR3 is TGCGCCAGCAGCCAGGGACAGGGGGCTTCATATGGCTACACCTTC.

The chain joins TRBV6-5 to TRBJ2-7; 10 bases match TRBD2. Germline lookup yields CDR1 MNHEY and CDR2 SVGAGI. CDR3 length: 14 residues. The ends lost 6 bases at V and 7 bases at J; junction bases unmatched: 9. DNA for the CDR3: TGTGCCAGCAGATTAATGACTAGCGGGTGGGAGCAGTACTTC. Protein product: CASRLMTSGWEQYF.